These 29 T cell receptor beta chains were all obtained from the same sample, sequenced in a study of blood T cell repertoires in COVID-19 (dated by TCRdb to between 2020 and 2021). Receptors were amplified or captured by the immunoSEQ multiplex PCR assay. In its TCRdb copy, this immuneACCESS table keeps in-frame sequences only and misses some clones. Where compared with another copy, unresolved V genes explain less than half of these, and the others have no known cause. The sample includes about 14,000 clones, with 75% to 90% observed a single time. The top ten clones comprise under 3% of the sample. The specimen sequenced was peripheral blood. These receptors were taken from a human donor in a cohort sampled during active COVID-19.

The V and J genes are TRBV5-6 and TRBJ2-3, with 7 bases fitting TRBD2. CDR1 is SGHDT and CDR2 is YYEEEE in the germline V gene. CDR3 length: 15 amino acids. The V and J ends lost 2 bases and 4 bases, in that order; junction bases with no gene match: 7. In nucleotides, the CDR3 is TGTGCCAGCAGCTTCGGGAGGCCCGTCGCAGATACGCAGTATTTT. Protein: CASSFGRPVADTQYF. The full variable domain, completed using reference TRBV5-6 and TRBJ2-3, is DAGVTQSPTHLIKTRGQQVTLRCSPKSGHDTVSWYQQALGQGPQFIFQYYEEEERQRGNFPDRFSGHQFPNYSSELNVNALLLGDSALYLCASSFGRPVADTQYFGPGTRLTVL.

As regards this clone: It differs at one base from a far larger clone, so likely a read error. The chain uses TRBV3-1 (or the pseudogene TRBV3-2) and TRBJ1-1; TRBD1 is a possible D gene (6 bases). Trimming cost V 4 bases and J 1 base, with 13 bases left between them. This CDR3 is 15 amino acids long. Per the germline V gene, CDR1 is LGHDT and CDR2 is YNNKEL (reference sequence). CDR3 DNA: TGTGCCAGCAGCCGGGCGGGGGGGGCGAACACTGAAGCTTTCTTT. Translating gives CASSRAGGANTEAFF.

DNA for the CDR3: TGTGCCATCAGTGTCAGGGTTGGACAGGGGGCTGAGACCCAGTACTTC. This encodes CAISVRVGQGAETQYF. The rearrangement links TRBV10-3 to TRBJ2-5, with 11 bases fitting TRBD1. Germline V lookup: CDR1 ENHRY, CDR2 SYGVKD. The length of the CDR3 is 16 residues. The V gene end was trimmed by 4 bases and the J gene end by 5 bases; junction bases not matched to a gene: 9.

This chain connects TRBV12-2 to TRBJ1-1. TRBV12-2 is marked as a pseudogene. The CDR3 is 13 residues long. DNA of the CDR3: TGTGCAAGTCGCTTCCCAGGAGGAACTGAAGCTTTCTTT. Protein: CASRFPGGTEAFF.

The chain has TRBV30 and TRBJ2-1, with 9 bases identical to TRBD2. Germline assignment: CDR1 GTSNPN and CDR2 SVGIG (reference sequence). The V gene end was trimmed by 3 bases and the J gene end by 3 bases; junction bases not matched to a gene: 12. CDR3 length: 17 residues. The CDR3 DNA reads as TGTGCCTGGAGCGGCTCCCAAGCGGGAGGAAACTACAATGAGCAGTTCTTC. Its translation is CAWSGSQAGGNYNEQFF.

The rearrangement links TRBV5-3 to TRBJ1-5, with TRBD1 matching over 10 bases. TRBV5-3 is noted as an ORF with a role that remains uncertain. The V segment lost 0 bases and the J segment 5 bases; nucleotides outside the gene matches: 5. This CDR3 is 16 amino acids long. The CDR3 loop is CARSLGPGTGDQPQHF. CDR3 nucleotides: TGTGCCAGAAGCTTGGGCCCCGGGACAGGGGATCAGCCCCAGCATTTT.

The rearrangement joins TRBV10-1 to TRBJ1-2; 7 bases line up with TRBD1. Germline assignment: CDR1 WNHNN and CDR2 SYGVQD (reference sequence). J gave up 2 bases and V 5 bases, and 2 bases lay outside the gene matches. This CDR3 spans 13 amino acids. The CDR3 DNA follows: TGCGCCAGCAGTTCAGGGGGGAACTATGGCTACACCTTC. Amino acid sequence: CASSSGGNYGYTF.

The chain joins TRBV5-4 to TRBJ2-3; 12 positions agree with TRBD2. There are 15 residues in the CDR3. The germline V gene encodes CDR1 SGHNT and CDR2 YYREEE (reference sequence). Losses at the gene ends were 5 bases for V and 4 bases for J; bases not matched to a gene: 5. The CDR3 region is CASSLTSGGPDTQYF. The CDR3 DNA follows: TGTGCCAGCAGTCTGACTAGCGGGGGCCCAGATACGCAGTATTTT.

The J gene is TRBJ1-5, the V gene TRBV19, with no clear D. Germline V gene lookup returns CDR1 LNHDA and CDR2 SQIVND (reference sequence). The CDR3 runs to 14 residues. The V gene lost 7 bases and the J gene lost 5 bases, with 15 bases spanning the gap. CDR3 nucleotide sequence: TGTGCCAGTAATTCCCCCCCTAATGATCAGCCCCAGCATTTT. Protein: CASNSPPNDQPQHF.

This sequence joins TRBV19 and TRBJ2-1; 7 nucleotides line up with TRBD2. The V and J ends lost 2 bases and 8 bases, in that order; junction bases with no gene match: 0. CDR1 and CDR2 (germline): LNHDA, SQIVND (reference sequence). This CDR3 contains 12 residues. CDR3 DNA sequence: TGTGCCAGTAGTATACGGGGGGATGAGCAGTTCTTC. It is translated as CASSIRGDEQFF.

The chain uses TRBV3-1 (or the pseudogene TRBV3-2) and TRBJ2-7, with TRBD1 as a possible D gene (8 bases). The germline V and J ends were trimmed by 0 bases and 3 bases, with 18 bases remaining between them. The CDR3 has 17 amino acids. Germline CDR1 and CDR2: LGHDT and YNNKEL (reference sequence). CDR3 sequence reads: CASSQDRSGTGLYEQYF. In DNA form, the CDR3 reads TGTGCCAGCAGCCAAGACCGGAGCGGGACAGGCCTCTACGAGCAGTACTTC.

The rearrangement links TRBV5-4 to TRBJ1-1, with a tentative D call TRBD1 (5 bases). This CDR3 has 15 residues. V lost 0 bases to trimming and J lost 1 base, with 10 bases between them. Germline lookup yields CDR1 SGHNT and CDR2 YYREEE (reference sequence). In DNA form, the CDR3 reads TGTGCCAGCAGCTTGGGGGGCAGCCAGAACACTGAAGCTTTCTTT. Translating gives CASSLGGSQNTEAFF.

This chain connects TRBV7-9 to TRBJ2-7; 7 nucleotides agree with TRBD1. V gave up 0 bases and J gave up 3 bases; unmatched junction bases: 8. Germline-derived CDR1 and CDR2 are SEHNR and FQNEAQ (reference sequence). The CDR3 length is 16 residues. CDR3 sequence (DNA): TGTGCCAGCAGCTTAGCCACAGGGGCCGATAACTACGAGCAGTACTTC. This gives the protein CASSLATGADNYEQYF.

The J gene is TRBJ1-1, the V gene TRBV18; a weak D match, TRBD1 (5 bases). V dropped 3 bases and J dropped 3 bases, with 11 bases sitting between them. Germline V CDR1 and CDR2: KGHSH, LQKENI. This CDR3 spans 14 amino acids. CDR3 sequence reads: CASSPLGGDTEAFF. Written as DNA, the CDR3 is TGTGCCAGCTCACCCCTTGGGGGGGACACTGAAGCTTTCTTT.

This rearrangement joins TRBV29-1 to TRBJ2-3; the D is unclear. Trimming stripped 1 base from V and 4 bases from J, with 6 bases between. The CDR3 covers 12 residues. The germline V gene encodes CDR1 SQVTM and CDR2 ANQGSEA. CDR3 in DNA: TGCAGCGTTGAAGGTTCGGCAGATACGCAGTATTTT. The encoded protein is CSVEGSADTQYF.

The V gene is TRBV28, the J gene TRBJ2-5, with 10 bases lining up with TRBD1. The CDR3 sequence is 15 residues long. V lost 5 bases to trimming and J lost 2 bases; unmatched junction nucleotides: 5. Germline CDR1 reads MDHEN; CDR2 reads SYDVKM. CDR3 in amino acids: CASSRRTGGQETQYF. CDR3 bases: TGTGCCAGCAGTCGCCGGACAGGGGGGCAAGAGACCCAGTACTTC.

J is TRBJ2-1 and V is TRBV7-6, with 11 bases fitting TRBD2. Germline CDR1 and CDR2: SGHVS and FNYEAQ. The CDR3 loop spans 18 amino acids. The V and J ends lost 5 bases and 3 bases, in that order; junction bases with no gene match: 12. CDR3 coding DNA: TGTGCCAGCAGCAGTGTCGTGGCTAGCGGGGGGTTCTACAATGAGCAGTTCTTC. It codes for CASSSVVASGGFYNEQFF.

The rearrangement uses TRBV30 and TRBJ1-4, with TRBD1 matching 7 bases. CDR1 is GTSNPN, CDR2 SVGIG, per germline (reference sequence). Trimming removed 7 bases from V and 8 bases from J; junction bases left unmatched: 7. This CDR3 is 12 amino acids long. CDR3 DNA sequence: TGTGCCTCAGGACAGGTGAAGGAAAAACTGTTTTTT. This encodes CASGQVKEKLFF.

The rearrangement joins TRBV5-1 to TRBJ2-7; 8 nucleotides line up with TRBD2. The CDR3 spans 15 residues. V lost 0 bases to trimming and J lost 3 bases; unmatched junction nucleotides: 5. Germline CDR1 reads SGHRS; CDR2 reads YFSETQ. The CDR3 sequence is CASSLAGRAIYEQYF. In DNA form, the CDR3 reads TGCGCCAGCAGCTTGGCCGGGAGGGCCATCTACGAGCAGTACTTC.

The chain recombines TRBV5-1 with TRBJ2-1; 10 bases line up with TRBD2. The CDR3 has 15 residues. Germline assignment: CDR1 SGHRS and CDR2 YFSETQ. V was pared by 2 bases and J by 10 bases, with 9 bases of the junction left unmatched. CDR3 in amino acids: CASSLSGLAPKEQFF. The CDR3, as DNA: TGCGCCAGCAGCTTATCGGGACTAGCGCCAAAAGAGCAGTTCTTC.

The J gene is TRBJ2-7, the V gene TRBV5-1; a weak D match, TRBD1 (6 bases). The CDR3 covers 14 residues. Trimming took off 4 bases at V and 3 bases at J, with 14 bases between the two ends. Germline assignment: CDR1 SGHRS and CDR2 YFSETQ. CDR3 region: CASSVSRGIYEQYF. For the CDR3, the DNA is TGCGCCAGCAGCGTAAGCAGGGGAATCTACGAGCAGTACTTC. Complete variable domain (other parts from reference TRBV5-1 and TRBJ2-7): KAGVTQTPRYLIKTRGQQVTLSCSPISGHRSVSWYQQTPGQGLQFLFEYFSETQRNKGNFPGRFSGRQFSNSRSEMNVSTLELGDSALYLCASSVSRGIYEQYFGPGTRLTVT.

With respect to this clone: One end of the junction fails to match germline, which may point to a read error. The rearrangement uses TRBV6-1 and TRBJ2-7, with D hard to call. The CDR3 totals 13 residues. Looked up from germline, CDR1 is MNHNS and CDR2 is SASEGT. The CDR3 protein is CASSETFSNEQYF. CDR3 bases: TGTGCCAGCAGTGAAACATTCTCCAACGAGCAGTACTTC.

The V call is TRBV7-9, the J call TRBJ2-5, with TRBD2 matching 7 bases. Trimming took 2 bases from V and 5 from J; bases not matched to a gene: 11. Germline V lookup: CDR1 SEHNR, CDR2 FQNEAQ (reference sequence). The CDR3 length is 16 residues. Here the CDR3 reads CASSLSPSGRAETQYF. The DNA for the CDR3 is TGTGCCAGCAGCTTATCTCCTAGCGGAAGAGCGGAGACCCAGTACTTC.

The sample holds one count of this clone. The gene calls are TRBV28 and TRBJ1-5; 11 bases align to TRBD1. J lost 1 base, V lost 6 bases, and 5 bases had no gene match. Germline V lookup: CDR1 MDHEN, CDR2 SYDVKM. This CDR3 is built from 16 residues. The CDR3, as DNA: TGTGCCAGCAGCAGGGACAGGGGGGTCAGCAATCAGCCCCAGCATTTT. This gives the protein CASSRDRGVSNQPQHF.

The rearrangement uses TRBV3-1 (or the pseudogene TRBV3-2) and TRBJ1-5, with 9 bases matching TRBD1. The V gene end was trimmed by 7 bases and the J gene end by 10 bases; junction bases not matched to a gene: 11. The CDR3 loop spans 14 amino acids. Germline values: CDR1 LGHDT, CDR2 YNNKEL (reference sequence). The CDR3 DNA follows: TGTGCCAGCATCTCAGCCGGGACAGGGAAACCCCAGCATTTT. It is translated as CASISAGTGKPQHF.

This clone came up a few times. Other DNA sequences in the sample encode the same CDR3. The J gene is TRBJ2-3, the V gene TRBV7-3, with 9 bases aligning to TRBD2. Germline trimming cut 8 bases from V and 0 bases from J; bases unmatched to any gene: 6. This CDR3 has 15 residues. Germline lookup yields CDR1 SGHTA and CDR2 FQGTGA. The CDR3 region is CASSQSGGSTDTQYF. The CDR3 nucleotides are TGTGCCAGCTCTCAAAGCGGGGGGAGCACAGATACGCAGTATTTT.

The chain has TRBV5-1 and TRBJ2-3; D is perhaps TRBD1 (6 bases). The germline V gene has CDR1 SGHRS and CDR2 YFSETQ. V was shortened by 0 bases and J by 2 bases, with 10 bases between the two germline ends. This CDR3 region has 15 residues. CDR3 nucleotide sequence: TGCGCCAGCAGCTTGGAGGGGGTTGTCACAGATACGCAGTATTTT. It encodes CASSLEGVVTDTQYF.

V gene TRBV5-5 combines with J gene TRBJ1-5, with 9 nucleotides matching TRBD1. This CDR3 region has 17 residues. Germline trimming cut 8 bases from V and 5 bases from J; bases unmatched to any gene: 17. CDR1 is SGHKS and CDR2 is YYEKEE in the germline V gene (reference sequence). CDR3 sequence (DNA): TGTGCCAGTCCCTTTATGGACAGGGGCTCTATCGATCAGCCCCAGCATTTT. It translates to CASPFMDRGSIDQPQHF.

This clone was counted a single time. The chain couples TRBV4-3 to TRBJ2-1, with 12 bases lining up with TRBD1. CDR1 and CDR2 from the germline V gene are LGHNA and YSLEER. V shed 4 bases, J shed 8 bases, and the junction held 12 bases outside the gene matches. This CDR3 has 17 residues. The CDR3 is CASSRDLRDRGRDEQFF. As DNA, the CDR3 is TGCGCCAGCAGCCGCGACCTCCGGGACAGGGGGCGAGATGAGCAGTTCTTC.